This T cell receptor (beta chain) originates from a study of cytomegalovirus exposure and HLA in healthy donors. On the study more broadly: The 666 first-cohort repertoires shared a platform with the approximately 110 validation repertoires, as reported in a later analysis.

Note on this clone: The antigen remains unidentified.

Profiled with immunoSEQ multiplex PCR; TCRdb holds only in-frame clones, not every one. The sample consists of 100,000 to 150,000 clones, roughly 90% of them appearing once. CDR3 length: 15 amino acids. CDR1 MNHEY and CDR2 SVGAGI come from the germline V gene. Trimming removed 6 bases at V and 8 bases at J, with 19 bases between. Study conclusions and caveats: CMV antigen specificity of a few CMV-associated chains was confirmed in vitro. TCR beta chains numbering under 200 were designated cytomegalovirus-associated.

The donors were members of the validation cohort comprising approximately 110 subjects, separate from the approximately 670-subject first cohort. Source material: PBMCs. The chain carries TRBV6-5 and TRBJ1-4; a weak D match, TRBD1 (5 bases). This receptor was obtained from a woman aged 18-30 years in good health and CMV-seronegative. The CDR3 DNA follows: TGTGCCAGCAGAGGACGCCGGGGGGTCGAGGAAAAACTGTTTTTT. It specifies CASRGRRGVEEKLFF.